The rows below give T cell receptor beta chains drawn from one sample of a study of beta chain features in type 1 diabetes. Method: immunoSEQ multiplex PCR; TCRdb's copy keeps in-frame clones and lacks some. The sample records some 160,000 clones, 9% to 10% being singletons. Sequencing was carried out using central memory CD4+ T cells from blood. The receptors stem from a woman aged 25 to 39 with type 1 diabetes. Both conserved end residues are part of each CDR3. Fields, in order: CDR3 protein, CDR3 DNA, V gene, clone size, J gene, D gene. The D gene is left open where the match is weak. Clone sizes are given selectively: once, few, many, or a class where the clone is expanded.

CDR3aa: CAWSGQVEAFF
CDR3nt: TGTGCCTGGAGTGGACAAGTAGAAGCTTTCTTT
v_gene: TRBV30
abundance: .
j_gene: TRBJ1-1
d_gene: .

CDR3aa: CAWSVLGPYEQYF
CDR3nt: TGTGCCTGGAGTGTACTAGGACCCTACGAGCAGTACTTC
v_gene: TRBV30
abundance: few
j_gene: TRBJ2-7
d_gene: .

CDR3aa: CSASGHPNEKLFF
CDR3nt: TGCAGCGCCTCGGGACACCCTAATGAAAAACTGTTTTTT
v_gene: TRBV29-1
abundance: few
j_gene: TRBJ1-4
d_gene: .

CDR3aa: CASSFTKSDTDTQYF
CDR3nt: TGTGCCAGCAGCTTCACCAAATCAGACACAGATACGCAGTATTTT
v_gene: TRBV7-3
abundance: few
j_gene: TRBJ2-3
d_gene: .

CDR3aa: CASSLWGQTGNTEAFF
CDR3nt: TGTGCCAGCAGCTTATGGGGTCAGACAGGGAACACTGAAGCTTTCTTT
v_gene: TRBV7-9
abundance: .
j_gene: TRBJ1-1
d_gene: .

CDR3aa: CASSQLAASNTGELFF
CDR3nt: TGTGCCAGCAGCCAACTAGCGGCCTCGAACACCGGGGAGCTGTTTTTT
v_gene: TRBV14
abundance: .
j_gene: TRBJ2-2
d_gene: TRBD2

CDR3aa: CAWSVGGRATDTQYF
CDR3nt: TGTGCCTGGAGTGTCGGCGGGAGGGCCACAGATACGCAGTATTTT
v_gene: TRBV30
abundance: few
j_gene: TRBJ2-3
d_gene: TRBD2

CDR3aa: CASSEYTTLRGEKLFF
CDR3nt: TGTGCCAGCAGTGAATATACGACCCTCAGGGGTGAAAAACTGTTTTTT
v_gene: TRBV25-1
abundance: few
j_gene: TRBJ1-4
d_gene: .

CDR3aa: CASSHNQGNQPQHF
CDR3nt: TGTGCCAGCAGCCATAACCAGGGGAATCAGCCCCAGCATTTT
v_gene: TRBV11-2
abundance: .
j_gene: TRBJ1-5
d_gene: .

CDR3aa: CASSLSLAGALNEQFF
CDR3nt: TGCGCCAGCAGCCTCTCGCTAGCGGGAGCTCTCAATGAGCAGTTCTTC
v_gene: TRBV5-1
abundance: few
j_gene: TRBJ2-1
d_gene: TRBD2

CDR3aa: CASSASGTSGRYGDTQYF
CDR3nt: TGTGCCAGCAGCGCCTCCGGGACTAGCGGGAGATATGGAGATACGCAGTATTTT
v_gene: TRBV7-3
abundance: .
j_gene: TRBJ2-3
d_gene: TRBD2

CDR3aa: CASFGQGGETQYF
CDR3nt: TGCGCCAGCTTCGGACAGGGAGGGGAGACCCAGTACTTC
v_gene: TRBV5-1
abundance: few
j_gene: TRBJ2-5
d_gene: .

CDR3aa: CAWSVGTGYGYTF
CDR3nt: TGTGCCTGGAGTGTAGGGACAGGGTATGGCTACACCTTC
v_gene: TRBV30
abundance: few
j_gene: TRBJ1-2
d_gene: TRBD1

CDR3aa: CASSEVVRSSGELFF
CDR3nt: TGTGCCAGCAGTGAGGTTGTCAGGTCGTCCGGGGAGCTGTTTTTT
v_gene: TRBV6-1
abundance: few
j_gene: TRBJ2-2
d_gene: .

CDR3aa: CASSPSSQGRENIQYF
CDR3nt: TGTGCCAGCTCACCTAGCTCACAAGGCAGGGAAAACATTCAGTACTTC
v_gene: TRBV18
abundance: .
j_gene: TRBJ2-4
d_gene: .

CDR3aa: CASSLKGTGYGYTF
CDR3nt: TGTGCCAGCAGCTTAAAAGGGACAGGCTATGGCTACACCTTC
v_gene: TRBV7-3
abundance: .
j_gene: TRBJ1-2
d_gene: TRBD1

CDR3aa: CAWSVGGNADTQYF
CDR3nt: TGTGCCTGGAGTGTAGGCGGGAACGCAGATACGCAGTATTTT
v_gene: TRBV30
abundance: .
j_gene: TRBJ2-3
d_gene: .

CDR3aa: CASSLTDRGYGYTF
CDR3nt: TGTGCCAGCAGCTTGACAGACAGGGGCTACGGCTACACCTTC
v_gene: TRBV5-4
abundance: .
j_gene: TRBJ1-2
d_gene: TRBD1

CDR3aa: CASSPPGLGLYEQYF
CDR3nt: TGTGCCAGCTCACCCCCGGGACTAGGTCTCTACGAGCAGTACTTC
v_gene: TRBV18
abundance: few
j_gene: TRBJ2-7
d_gene: TRBD2

CDR3aa: CASSAGTDTQYF
CDR3nt: TGTGCCAGCAGTGCGGGCACAGATACGCAGTATTTT
v_gene: TRBV6-5
abundance: .
j_gene: TRBJ2-3
d_gene: .

CDR3aa: CASSLAGHRGGYGYTF
CDR3nt: TGTGCCAGCAGCTTAGCGGGTCACAGGGGTGGCTATGGCTACACCTTC
v_gene: TRBV7-8
abundance: .
j_gene: TRBJ1-2
d_gene: TRBD1

CDR3aa: CSVSDSGGNNEQFF
CDR3nt: TGCAGCGTATCGGACAGTGGAGGCAACAATGAGCAGTTCTTC
v_gene: TRBV29-1
abundance: few
j_gene: TRBJ2-1
d_gene: .

CDR3aa: CASSLDRVGYEQYF
CDR3nt: TGTGCCAGCAGTTTGGACAGGGTAGGGTACGAGCAGTACTTC
v_gene: TRBV28
abundance: few
j_gene: TRBJ2-7
d_gene: TRBD1

CDR3aa: CASSLTGNQPQHF
CDR3nt: TGTGCCAGCAGCCTGACGGGGAATCAGCCCCAGCATTTT
v_gene: TRBV7-9
abundance: few
j_gene: TRBJ1-5
d_gene: .

CDR3aa: CASSDWGQRYNEQFF
CDR3nt: TGTGCCAGCAGTGATTGGGGACAGCGATACAATGAGCAGTTCTTC
v_gene: TRBV6-1
abundance: .
j_gene: TRBJ2-1
d_gene: TRBD1

CDR3aa: CASSLGSSGTSTDTQYF
CDR3nt: TGTGCCAGCAGCTTAGGGTCTAGCGGGACGAGCACAGATACGCAGTATTTT
v_gene: TRBV11-2
abundance: few
j_gene: TRBJ2-3
d_gene: TRBD2

CDR3aa: CASSLVLRQGNQPQHF
CDR3nt: TGTGCTAGCAGCTTAGTTCTCAGACAGGGCAATCAGCCCCAGCATTTT
v_gene: TRBV7-7
abundance: .
j_gene: TRBJ1-5
d_gene: .

CDR3aa: CASSPQGLTDTQYF
CDR3nt: TGTGCCAGCAGCCCGCAGGGGCTCACAGATACGCAGTATTTT
v_gene: TRBV7-3
abundance: few
j_gene: TRBJ2-3
d_gene: .

CDR3aa: CASSSTLAGVGDTQYF
CDR3nt: TGCGCCAGCAGCAGTACCCTAGCGGGAGTGGGAGATACGCAGTATTTT
v_gene: TRBV5-1
abundance: .
j_gene: TRBJ2-3
d_gene: TRBD2

CDR3aa: CASSVGGRNNEKLFF
CDR3nt: TGTGCCAGCAGCGTAGGGGGCAGAAATAATGAAAAACTGTTTTTT
v_gene: TRBV9
abundance: .
j_gene: TRBJ1-4
d_gene: .

CDR3aa: CASRRQGGNTEAFF
CDR3nt: TGTGCCAGCAGACGACAGGGAGGGAACACTGAAGCTTTCTTT
v_gene: TRBV6-6
abundance: few
j_gene: TRBJ1-1
d_gene: TRBD1

CDR3aa: CASSFTGGDGYTF
CDR3nt: TGTGCCAGCTCCTTTACAGGGGGCGATGGCTACACCTTC
v_gene: TRBV18
abundance: few
j_gene: TRBJ1-2
d_gene: TRBD1

CDR3aa: CAIKKRENYEQYF
CDR3nt: TGTGCCATCAAAAAGCGGGAGAACTACGAGCAGTACTTC
v_gene: TRBV10-3
abundance: .
j_gene: TRBJ2-7
d_gene: TRBD2

CDR3aa: CASSQDWETSGSFNEQFF
CDR3nt: TGCGCCAGCAGCCAAGATTGGGAGACTAGCGGGAGTTTCAATGAGCAGTTCTTC
v_gene: TRBV4-1
abundance: .
j_gene: TRBJ2-1
d_gene: TRBD2

CDR3aa: CASSGELNTEAFF
CDR3nt: TGCGCCAGCAGCGGGGAGTTGAACACTGAAGCTTTCTTT
v_gene: TRBV5-1
abundance: .
j_gene: TRBJ1-1
d_gene: .

CDR3aa: CASSSEVANTGELFF
CDR3nt: TGTGCCAGCAGCTCAGAGGTAGCGAACACCGGGGAGCTGTTTTTT
v_gene: TRBV5-4
abundance: .
j_gene: TRBJ2-2
d_gene: .

CDR3aa: CASRNTGGFGNTIYF
CDR3nt: TGTGCCAGCAGGAATACAGGGGGCTTTGGAAACACCATATATTTT
v_gene: TRBV2
abundance: .
j_gene: TRBJ1-3
d_gene: TRBD1

CDR3aa: CASSSKGLGTYEQYF
CDR3nt: TGTGCCAGCAGTTCCAAGGGACTGGGCACCTACGAGCAGTACTTC
v_gene: TRBV27
abundance: many
j_gene: TRBJ2-7
d_gene: .

CDR3aa: CASSGGSSGSTDTQYF
CDR3nt: TGTGCCAGCAGTGGCGGGTCTAGCGGGAGCACAGATACGCAGTATTTT
v_gene: TRBV2
abundance: few
j_gene: TRBJ2-3
d_gene: TRBD2

CDR3aa: CASTELAGVNIQYF
CDR3nt: TGTGCCAGCACTGAGCTAGCGGGAGTAAACATTCAGTACTTC
v_gene: TRBV2
abundance: .
j_gene: TRBJ2-4
d_gene: TRBD2

CDR3aa: CASSPPQGASVNYGYTF
CDR3nt: TGTGCCAGCAGTCCCCCACAGGGGGCGTCGGTTAACTATGGCTACACCTTC
v_gene: TRBV28
abundance: .
j_gene: TRBJ1-2
d_gene: TRBD1

CDR3aa: CASSKDGLNQPQHF
CDR3nt: TGTGCCAGTAGTAAGGACGGACTCAATCAGCCCCAGCATTTT
v_gene: TRBV19
abundance: .
j_gene: TRBJ1-5
d_gene: .

CDR3aa: CASSGADRETQYF
CDR3nt: TGTGCCAGCAGTGGCGCGGACAGAGAGACCCAGTACTTC
v_gene: TRBV27
abundance: .
j_gene: TRBJ2-5
d_gene: .

CDR3aa: CASSGNSQETQYF
CDR3nt: TGTGCCAGCAGTGGGAACAGCCAAGAGACCCAGTACTTC
v_gene: TRBV2
abundance: few
j_gene: TRBJ2-5
d_gene: .

CDR3aa: CASSRDSQETQYF
CDR3nt: TGTGCCAGCAGCCGGGACAGCCAAGAGACCCAGTACTTC
v_gene: TRBV7-3
abundance: few
j_gene: TRBJ2-5
d_gene: TRBD1

CDR3aa: CASSQGQGASEAFF
CDR3nt: TGCGCCAGCAGCCAAGGACAGGGGGCATCAGAAGCTTTCTTT
v_gene: TRBV4-1
abundance: .
j_gene: TRBJ1-1
d_gene: TRBD1

CDR3aa: CASSYSAGSTDTQYF
CDR3nt: TGTGCCAGCAGTTACTCAGCGGGGAGCACAGATACGCAGTATTTT
v_gene: TRBV6-5
abundance: .
j_gene: TRBJ2-3
d_gene: TRBD2

CDR3aa: CASSLPGTGTQYF
CDR3nt: TGTGCCAGCAGCTTGCCGGGAACGGGGACCCAGTACTTC
v_gene: TRBV28
abundance: few
j_gene: TRBJ2-5
d_gene: .

CDR3aa: CASSERLAGATGELFF
CDR3nt: TGTGCCAGCAGTGAACGGCTAGCGGGAGCCACCGGGGAGCTGTTTTTT
v_gene: TRBV2
abundance: few
j_gene: TRBJ2-2
d_gene: TRBD2

CDR3aa: CAMTGGTTYEQYF
CDR3nt: TGTGCCATGACAGGGGGAACCACCTACGAGCAGTACTTC
v_gene: TRBV2
abundance: few
j_gene: TRBJ2-7
d_gene: TRBD1

CDR3aa: CASSLGGSERGAFF
CDR3nt: TGTGCCAGCAGCTTAGGAGGCAGCGAAAGGGGAGCTTTCTTT
v_gene: TRBV7-9
abundance: few
j_gene: TRBJ1-1
d_gene: .

CDR3aa: CASSAGLAGPRRETQYF
CDR3nt: TGCGCCAGCAGCGCGGGACTAGCGGGCCCCAGAAGAGAGACCCAGTACTTC
v_gene: TRBV5-1
abundance: .
j_gene: TRBJ2-5
d_gene: TRBD2

CDR3aa: CASSPQGSTDTQYF
CDR3nt: TGTGCCAGCAGCCCCCAGGGTAGCACAGATACGCAGTATTTT
v_gene: TRBV7-9
abundance: once
j_gene: TRBJ2-3
d_gene: .

CDR3aa: CASTGRGLAGGNEQFF
CDR3nt: TGTGCCAGCACGGGGAGGGGCCTAGCGGGAGGAAATGAGCAGTTCTTC
v_gene: TRBV7-9
abundance: .
j_gene: TRBJ2-1
d_gene: TRBD2

CDR3aa: CAISAGARTEAFF
CDR3nt: TGTGCCATCAGTGCAGGGGCGCGGACTGAAGCTTTCTTT
v_gene: TRBV10-3
abundance: few
j_gene: TRBJ1-1
d_gene: .

CDR3aa: CASRRMDSASDTQYF
CDR3nt: TGTGCCAGCAGAAGAATGGACAGCGCCTCAGATACGCAGTATTTT
v_gene: TRBV6-5
abundance: few
j_gene: TRBJ2-3
d_gene: .

CDR3aa: CASSPPAGVSTDTQYF
CDR3nt: TGTGCCAGCTCACCACCCGCAGGGGTTAGCACAGATACGCAGTATTTT
v_gene: TRBV18
abundance: few
j_gene: TRBJ2-3
d_gene: .